This record concerns one T cell receptor (beta chain) sequence. Its antigen remains unidentified. Sequencing was performed with immunoSEQ multiplex PCR; in TCRdb, only in-frame clones are kept and a portion is missing. The table records over 15,000 clones, approximately 87% of them present only once. The data stem from a study of T cell repertoires in ileal Crohn's disease. Overall study context: Median disease duration was approximately eight years; 35% to 45% smoked at surgery. Thiopurines (fewer than 12) or anti-TNF agents (18) were given postoperatively to about half. Broader study findings: Clonal expansions were more frequent in active smokers than non-smokers at surgery. Sorted CD8 T cells held more high-frequency clones than CD4.

The specimen sequenced was ileal tissue. This clonotype originated in an adult with Crohn's disease.

The CDR3 coding sequence is TGCAGCGTCGCGGACAGGCCTTTCCAAGAGACCCAGTACTTC. Its translation is CSVADRPFQETQYF. The V call is TRBV29-1, the J call TRBJ2-5; TRBD1 agrees at 7 bases. The CDR3 covers 14 residues. The junction had 8 bases not matched to a gene; V was cut back by 6 bases and J by 1 base. The V gene's germline CDR1 is SQVTM and CDR2 ANQGSEA.